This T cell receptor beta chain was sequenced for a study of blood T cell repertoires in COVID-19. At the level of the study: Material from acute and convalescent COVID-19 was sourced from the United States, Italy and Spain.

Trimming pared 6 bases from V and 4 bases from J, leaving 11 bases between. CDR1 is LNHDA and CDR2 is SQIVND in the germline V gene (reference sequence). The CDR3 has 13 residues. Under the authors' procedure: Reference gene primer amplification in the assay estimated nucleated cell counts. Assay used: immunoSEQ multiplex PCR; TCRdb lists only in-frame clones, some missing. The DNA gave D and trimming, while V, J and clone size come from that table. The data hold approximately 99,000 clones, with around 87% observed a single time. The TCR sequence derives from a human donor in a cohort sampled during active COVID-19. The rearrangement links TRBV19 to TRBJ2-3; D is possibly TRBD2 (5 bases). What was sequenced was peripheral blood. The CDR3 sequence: CASSWERADTQYF. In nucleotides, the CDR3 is TGTGCCAGTAGCTGGGAGAGAGCAGATACGCAGTATTTT.